A single sample gave rise to the 21 T cell receptor beta chains below, sequenced in a study of blood T cell repertoires in COVID-19. The repertoire was sequenced with immunoSEQ multiplex PCR; TCRdb's copy has only in-frame clones and lacks some. Of about 440,000 clones in the sample, roughly 85% were seen once. What was sequenced was PBMCs or T cells enriched from blood (not recorded which). Source of these receptors: a woman younger than 30 with acute COVID-19.

A single count supports this clone. The chain joins TRBV9 to TRBJ2-3; 10 bases line up with TRBD2. Trimming took 1 base from V and 5 from J; bases not matched to a gene: 10. This CDR3 region has 17 residues. CDR1 and CDR2 (germline): SGDLS, YYNGEE. CDR3 in DNA: TGTGCCAGCAGCGTACGCTCGAGCGGGGGGGCAGGAGATACGCAGTATTTT. This gives the protein CASSVRSSGGAGDTQYF.

The chain employs TRBV14 and TRBJ2-6; TRBD2 might be the D (5 bases). Germline V gene sequence: CDR1 SGHDN, CDR2 FVKESK. The CDR3 has 18 residues. V was pared by 0 bases and J by 3 bases, with 15 bases between. CDR3 DNA sequence: TGTGCCAGCAGCCAAGATACGAGGGCGCCCCGTGGGGCCAACGTCCTGACTTTC. It translates to CASSQDTRAPRGANVLTF.

This rearrangement joins TRBV7-8 to TRBJ2-3, with 8 bases matching TRBD2. Germline V gives CDR1 SGHVS, CDR2 FQNEAQ. The CDR3 is 16 amino acids. Germline trimming cut 1 base from V and 2 bases from J; bases unmatched to any gene: 5. CDR3 region: CASSLGVAGYTDTQYF. The CDR3 DNA is TGTGCCAGCAGCTTAGGGGTAGCGGGGTACACAGATACGCAGTATTTT.

This chain joins TRBV20-1 and TRBJ2-5; TRBD2 might be the D (5 bases). V was trimmed by 3 bases and J by 0 bases, leaving 8 bases between them. The germline V gene has CDR1 DFQATT and CDR2 SNEGSKA (reference sequence). The CDR3 extends over 13 amino acids. The CDR3 is CSASSENQETQYF. CDR3 nucleotides: TGCAGTGCTAGTAGCGAGAACCAAGAGACCCAGTACTTC.

The chain uses TRBV19 and TRBJ1-5; TRBD1 might be the D (5 bases). V dropped 10 bases and J dropped 1 base, with 14 bases sitting between them. Germline CDR1 LNHDA, CDR2 SQIVND (reference sequence). This CDR3 has 14 amino acids. CDR3: CATRGEVSNQPQHF. CDR3 bases: TGTGCCACCCGGGGGGAGGTAAGCAATCAGCCCCAGCATTTT.

This rearrangement joins TRBV10-1 to TRBJ2-3, with TRBD2 matching 7 bases. V dropped 3 bases and J dropped 1; count of bases not matched to a gene: 4. Germline-derived CDR1 and CDR2 are WNHNN and SYGVQD (reference sequence). The CDR3 covers 15 residues. The CDR3: CASSEVGGGTDTQYF. The CDR3 DNA is TGCGCCAGCAGTGAAGTGGGGGGGGGCACAGATACGCAGTATTTT.

This clone was observed a few times. The CDR3 coding sequence is TGCAGCGTCGCCGGGGACAGGGGAGGTCAGCCCCAGCATTTT. This sequence encodes CSVAGDRGGQPQHF. The J gene is TRBJ1-5, the V gene TRBV29-1, with 10 bases that match TRBD1. Per germline, CDR1 SQVTM and CDR2 ANQGSEA. Losses at the gene ends were 6 bases for V and 6 bases for J; bases not matched to a gene: 8. The CDR3 totals 14 residues.

The gene calls are TRBV9 and TRBJ1-5; unclear D gene. This CDR3 is built from 14 residues. V was clipped by 0 bases and J by 5 bases, with 9 bases between them. Germline V lookup: CDR1 SGDLS, CDR2 YYNGEE. CDR3 amino acids: CASSVGRVDQPQHF. DNA for the CDR3: TGTGCCAGCAGCGTAGGGAGGGTTGATCAGCCCCAGCATTTT. Supplemented by reference TRBV9 and TRBJ1-5, the full variable domain reads DSGVTQTPKHLITATGQRVTLRCSPRSGDLSVYWYQQSLDQGLQFLIQYYNGEERAKGNILERFSAQQFPDLHSELNLSSLELGDSALYFCASSVGRVDQPQHFGDGTRLSIL.

V usage is TRBV29-1 and J usage is TRBJ2-2; D ambiguous. Trimming stripped 1 base from V and 6 bases from J, with 15 bases between. The CDR3 is 15 amino acids. Germline CDR1 SQVTM, CDR2 ANQGSEA. As DNA, the CDR3 is TGCAGCGTTGAAGTGCGGTTCGAGAGCGCCGGGGAGCTGTTTTTT. It yields the protein CSVEVRFESAGELFF.

The chain couples TRBV3-1 (or the pseudogene TRBV3-2) to TRBJ2-1; D is uncertain. This CDR3 region has 13 residues. The ends were cut back, 3 bases at V and 10 bases at J, with 13 bases in the middle. Germline V gene data show CDR1 as LGHDT and CDR2 as YNNKEL (reference sequence). CDR3 bases: TGTGCCAGCAGCCACCCCAGCGTCGCGGAGCAGTTCTTC. This codes for CASSHPSVAEQFF.

The rearrangement links TRBV21-1 to TRBJ2-3; the table names TRBD2, a call not compared with the DNA. TRBV21-1 is deemed a pseudogene. This CDR3 is 17 amino acids long. The CDR3 nucleotides read TGTGCCAGCAGCAAAAGCCGTAGCGGGGGGCAGACAGATACGCAGTATTTT. Translating it yields CASSKSRSGGQTDTQYF.

The genes are TRBV6-1 and TRBJ1-2, with 7 bases identical to TRBD1. The CDR3 has 15 amino acids. Germline trimming cut 0 bases from V and 3 bases from J; bases unmatched to any gene: 4. Germline CDR1 MNHNS, CDR2 SASEGT. CDR3 coding DNA: TGTGCCAGCAGTGAAGCAGGGGGCGTTCACTATGGCTACACCTTC. Protein: CASSEAGGVHYGYTF.

The gene calls are TRBV4-1 and TRBJ2-2; D ambiguous. This CDR3 spans 15 amino acids. V lost 1 base, J lost 7 bases, and 13 bases lay in between. Looked up from germline, CDR1 is MGHRA and CDR2 is YSYEKL. CDR3 protein: CASSQVPGDSGELFF. The CDR3 nucleotides read TGCGCCAGCAGCCAAGTACCGGGTGATAGCGGGGAGCTGTTTTTT.

CDR3 in amino acids: CASSLETVQSGLVAGELFF. As DNA, the CDR3 is TGTGCCAGCAGCTTAGAGACAGTGCAATCGGGACTAGTGGCCGGGGAGCTGTTTTTT. This sequence joins TRBV7-8 and TRBJ2-2; TRBD2 matches at 8 bases. From germline, CDR1 is SGHVS and CDR2 FQNEAQ. The V segment lost 1 base and the J segment 6 bases; nucleotides outside the gene matches: 16. The CDR3 runs to 19 residues.

This clone has a single count. This chain links TRBV13 with TRBJ1-3; D is undetermined. The CDR3 runs to 16 residues. Germline V CDR1 and CDR2: PRHDT, FYEKMQ (reference sequence). The ends were cut back, 0 bases at V and 3 bases at J, with 12 bases in the middle. The CDR3 DNA follows: TGTGCCAGCAGCTTAGGGACCGGAGCCGATGGAAACACCATATATTTT. Its protein product is CASSLGTGADGNTIYF.

The chain combines TRBV6-5 with TRBJ2-1; D may be TRBD1 (5 bases). This CDR3 is built from 14 residues. The germline V gene encodes CDR1 MNHEY and CDR2 SVGAGI. Trimming removed 2 bases from V and 10 bases from J, with 15 bases in between. Here the CDR3 reads CASSYTYRRLEQFF. CDR3 bases: TGTGCCAGCAGTTACACCTACAGGCGCCTCGAGCAGTTCTTC.

The chain couples TRBV12-5 to TRBJ2-7; D unresolved. V shed 4 bases and J shed 3 bases, with 7 bases lying between them. The CDR3 has 12 residues. Germline-derived CDR1 and CDR2 are LGHNT and FRNRAP. The CDR3 sequence: CASGYSDYEQYF. The CDR3 bases are TGTGCTAGTGGTTACTCCGACTACGAGCAGTACTTC.

This clone was counted only a few times. The CDR3 is CASTSFGLAGKDTQYF. The CDR3 region has the DNA TGTGCCAGCACCTCGTTCGGACTAGCGGGGAAGGATACGCAGTATTTT. The chain combines TRBV3-1 (or the pseudogene TRBV3-2) with TRBJ2-3, with 12 bases aligning to TRBD2. With 7 bases clipped from V and 6 bases from J, the junction kept 11 bases outside the gene matches. Germline loops: CDR1 LGHDT, CDR2 YNNKEL (reference sequence). CDR3 length: 16 amino acids.

This chain connects TRBV10-3 to TRBJ1-2, with D possibly TRBD1 on 5 matching bases. Per germline, CDR1 ENHRY and CDR2 SYGVKD. The CDR3 runs to 13 residues. Trimming took 3 bases from V and 6 from J, leaving 11 bases between them. The CDR3 loop is CAISEVGVDGYTF. CDR3 DNA: TGTGCCATCAGTGAAGTAGGGGTCGATGGCTACACCTTC.

The chain couples TRBV10-3 to TRBJ1-1; 9 nucleotides agree with TRBD1. Trimming cost V 1 base and J 2 bases; bases outside gene matches: 2. This CDR3 region has 15 residues. Germline V gene data show CDR1 as ENHRY and CDR2 as SYGVKD. In nucleotides, the CDR3 is TGTGCCATCAGTGAGTTGGGACAGGGTAACACTGAAGCTTTCTTT. This encodes CAISELGQGNTEAFF.

The V call is TRBV5-6, the J call TRBJ1-1, with 9 bases that match TRBD1. V trimming: 4 bases; J trimming: 11 bases; junction bases outside the gene matches: 12. The CDR3 has 14 amino acids. Germline CDR1 reads SGHDT; CDR2 reads YYEEEE. The CDR3 reads CASSARDRASKAFF. The CDR3 bases are TGTGCCAGCAGCGCCCGGGACAGGGCGTCAAAGGCTTTCTTT.